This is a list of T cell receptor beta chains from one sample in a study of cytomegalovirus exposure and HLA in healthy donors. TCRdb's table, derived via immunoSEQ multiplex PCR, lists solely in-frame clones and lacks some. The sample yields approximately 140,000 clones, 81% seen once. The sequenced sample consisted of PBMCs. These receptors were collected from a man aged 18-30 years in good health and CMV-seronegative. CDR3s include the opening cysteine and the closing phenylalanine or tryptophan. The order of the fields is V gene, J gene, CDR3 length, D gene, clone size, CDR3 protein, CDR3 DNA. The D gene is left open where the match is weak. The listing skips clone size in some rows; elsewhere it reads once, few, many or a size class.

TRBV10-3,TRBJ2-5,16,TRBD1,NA,CAISPKTGGRQETQYF,TGTGCCATCAGTCCTAAGACAGGGGGACGCCAAGAGACCCAGTACTTC
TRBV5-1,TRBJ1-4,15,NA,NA,CASSLDGATNEKLFF,TGCGCCAGCAGCTTGGACGGAGCAACTAATGAAAAACTGTTTTTT
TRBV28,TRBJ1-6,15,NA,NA,CASSMGQGNGSPLHF,TGTGCCAGCAGTATGGGGCAGGGGAACGGTTCACCCCTCCACTTT
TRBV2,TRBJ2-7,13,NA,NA,CASADSHLCEQYF,TGTGCCAGCGCCGACAGCCACCTTTGCGAGCAGTACTTC
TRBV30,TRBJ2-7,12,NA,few,CAGSTDSYEQYF,TGTGCCGGTTCGACAGATTCCTACGAGCAGTACTTC
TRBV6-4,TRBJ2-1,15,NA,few,CASSETGTSYNEQFF,TGTGCCAGCAGTGAGACCGGGACATCCTACAATGAGCAGTTCTTC
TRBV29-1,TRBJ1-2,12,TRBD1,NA,CSVGTGNYGYTF,TGCAGCGTTGGGACAGGGAACTATGGCTACACCTTC
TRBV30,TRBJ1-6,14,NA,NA,CAWSPPAYNSPLHF,TGTGCCTGGAGTCCGCCAGCCTATAATTCACCCCTCCACTTT
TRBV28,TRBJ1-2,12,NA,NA,CASSRGNYGYTF,TGTGCCAGCAGCCGAGGTAACTATGGCTACACCTTC
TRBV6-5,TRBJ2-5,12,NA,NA,CASSYFKETQYF,TGTGCCAGCAGTTATTTTAAAGAGACCCAGTACTTC
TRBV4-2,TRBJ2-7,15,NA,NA,CASSQEARRNYEQYF,TGTGCCAGCAGCCAAGAGGCTAGGCGGAACTACGAGCAGTACTTC
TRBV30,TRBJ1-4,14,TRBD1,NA,CAWRDTGAGEKLFF,TGTGCCTGGAGGGATACAGGGGCGGGGGAAAAACTGTTTTTT
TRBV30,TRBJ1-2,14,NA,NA,CAWSVGISGNGYTF,TGTGCCTGGAGTGTAGGAATATCGGGGAATGGCTACACCTTC
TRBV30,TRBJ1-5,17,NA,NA,CAWSSSQAHRVNQPQHF,TGTGCCTGGAGCTCAAGCCAAGCCCACAGGGTCAATCAGCCCCAGCATTTT
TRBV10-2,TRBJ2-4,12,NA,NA,CASTTSMDIQYF,TGCGCCAGCACCACTAGTATGGACATTCAGTACTTC
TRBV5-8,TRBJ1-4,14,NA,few,CASRNRVGAEKLFF,TGTGCCAGCAGAAACAGGGTCGGGGCTGAAAAACTGTTTTTT
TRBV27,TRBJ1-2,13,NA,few,CASSLRGDYGYTF,TGTGCCAGCAGTTTAAGGGGCGACTATGGCTACACCTTC
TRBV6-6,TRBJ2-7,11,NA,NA,CASRSNYEQYF,TGTGCCAGCAGGTCAAACTACGAGCAGTACTTC
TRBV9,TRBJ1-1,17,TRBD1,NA,CASSVALVGQGVGEAFF,TGTGCCAGCAGCGTAGCGCTTGTCGGACAGGGGGTTGGCGAAGCTTTCTTT
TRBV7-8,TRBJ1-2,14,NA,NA,CASSTSIGVEGYTF,TGTGCCAGCAGCACGAGCATAGGGGTGGAGGGCTACACCTTC
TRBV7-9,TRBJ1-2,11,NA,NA,CASSSNYGYTF,TGTGCCAGCAGCTCAAACTATGGCTACACCTTC
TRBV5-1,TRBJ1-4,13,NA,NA,CASSLGQNEKLFF,TGCGCCAGCAGCCTCGGACAGAATGAAAAACTGTTTTTT
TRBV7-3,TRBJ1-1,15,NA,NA,CASTPLGASNTEAFF,TGTGCCAGCACCCCGCTGGGGGCATCGAACACTGAAGCTTTCTTT
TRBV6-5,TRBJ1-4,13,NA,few,CASSWDRGDPMFF,TGTGCCAGTTCCTGGGACCGCGGGGATCCAATGTTTTTT
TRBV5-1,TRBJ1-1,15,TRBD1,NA,CASSLGYRGITEAFF,TGCGCCAGCAGCCTGGGGTACAGGGGAATCACTGAAGCTTTCTTT
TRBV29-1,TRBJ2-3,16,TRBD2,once,CSVATLAGGSTDTQYF,TGCAGCGTAGCTACACTAGCGGGGGGGAGCACAGATACGCAGTATTTT
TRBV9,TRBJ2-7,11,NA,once,CASSDLKEQYF,TGTGCCAGCAGTGACTTGAAAGAGCAGTACTTC
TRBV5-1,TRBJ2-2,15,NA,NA,CASDSGLRGTGELFF,TGCGCCAGTGATTCGGGTCTTCGGGGCACCGGGGAGCTGTTTTTT
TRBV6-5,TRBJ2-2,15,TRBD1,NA,CASRGQGDYTGELFF,TGTGCCAGCAGGGGACAGGGGGACTACACCGGGGAGCTGTTTTTT
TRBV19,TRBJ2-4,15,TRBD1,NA,CASSFPDRDLDIQYF,TGTGCCAGTAGTTTCCCGGACAGGGATTTAGACATTCAGTACTTC
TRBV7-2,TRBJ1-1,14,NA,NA,CASSPMTENTEAFF,TGTGCCAGCAGCCCCATGACAGAGAACACTGAAGCTTTCTTT
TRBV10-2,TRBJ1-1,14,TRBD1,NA,CASSEGDRSFEAFF,TGCGCCAGCAGTGAAGGGGACAGGTCGTTTGAAGCTTTCTTT
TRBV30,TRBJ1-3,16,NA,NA,CAWSVPGLISGNTIYF,TGTGCCTGGAGTGTACCAGGGTTAATCTCTGGAAACACCATATATTTT
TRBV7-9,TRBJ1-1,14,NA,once,CASKKSEWNTEAFF,TGTGCCAGCAAAAAGAGCGAATGGAACACTGAAGCTTTCTTT
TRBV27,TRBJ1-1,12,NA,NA,CASMGGAAEAFF,TGTGCCAGCATGGGGGGGGCCGCTGAAGCTTTCTTT
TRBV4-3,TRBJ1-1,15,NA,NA,CASSQDMGSWTEAFF,TGCGCCAGCAGCCAAGATATGGGGAGTTGGACTGAAGCTTTCTTT
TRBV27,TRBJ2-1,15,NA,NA,CASSLTVHLYNEQFF,TGTGCCAGCAGTTTAACGGTCCACCTTTACAATGAGCAGTTCTTC
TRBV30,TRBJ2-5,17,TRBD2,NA,CAWRAFALAGGEETQYF,TGTGCCTGGAGGGCGTTCGCGCTAGCGGGGGGCGAAGAGACCCAGTACTTC
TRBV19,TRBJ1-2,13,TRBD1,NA,CASSIGRDRDYTF,TGTGCCAGTAGTATTGGACGGGACAGGGACTACACCTTC
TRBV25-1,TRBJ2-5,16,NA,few,CASSSSHRGRVETQYF,TGTGCCAGCAGCAGTTCACACAGGGGGAGGGTGGAGACCCAGTACTTC
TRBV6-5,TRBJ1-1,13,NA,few,CASRPGEYTEAFF,TGTGCCAGCAGGCCAGGGGAGTACACTGAAGCTTTCTTT
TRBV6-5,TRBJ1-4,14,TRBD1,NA,CASSWDRQSEKLFF,TGTGCCAGCAGTTGGGACAGGCAGAGCGAAAAACTGTTTTTT
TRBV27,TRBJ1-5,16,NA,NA,CASSPRLVLGPQPQHF,TGTGCCAGCAGTCCCCGACTAGTCTTAGGTCCTCAGCCCCAGCATTTT
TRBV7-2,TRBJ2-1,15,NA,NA,CASSPPGQLYNEQFF,TGTGCCAGCAGCCCCCCGGGACAACTCTACAATGAGCAGTTCTTC
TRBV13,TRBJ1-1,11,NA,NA,CASQGFTEAFF,TGTGCCAGCCAGGGTTTCACTGAAGCTTTCTTT
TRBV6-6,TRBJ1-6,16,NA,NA,CASSSAERIYNSPLHF,TGTGCCAGCAGTTCGGCAGAGCGCATTTATAATTCACCCCTCCACTTT
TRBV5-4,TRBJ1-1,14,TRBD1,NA,CASSYRDRNTEAFF,TGTGCCAGCAGCTACCGGGACAGGAACACTGAAGCTTTCTTT
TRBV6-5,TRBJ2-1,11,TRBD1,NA,CASIQGHEQFF,TGTGCCAGTATACAGGGGCATGAGCAGTTCTTC
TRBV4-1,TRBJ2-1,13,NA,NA,CASSQVNGFVQFF,TGCGCCAGCAGCCAAGTCAACGGGTTTGTGCAGTTCTTC
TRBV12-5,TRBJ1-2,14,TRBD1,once,CASVIGDSLYGYTF,TGTGCTAGTGTTATCGGGGACAGCCTCTATGGCTACACCTTC
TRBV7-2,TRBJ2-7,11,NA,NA,CASSLHYEQYF,TGTGCCAGCAGCTTACACTACGAGCAGTACTTC
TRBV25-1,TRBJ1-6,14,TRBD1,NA,CASRSDRANSPLHF,TGTGCCAGCAGGTCGGACAGGGCAAATTCACCCCTCCACTTT
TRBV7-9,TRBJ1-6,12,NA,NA,CASSLQGTPLHF,TGTGCCAGCAGCTTACAGGGGACACCCCTCCACTTT
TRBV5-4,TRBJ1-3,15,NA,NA,CASSLQGLSGNTIYF,TGTGCCAGCAGCTTGCAGGGACTCTCTGGAAACACCATATATTTT
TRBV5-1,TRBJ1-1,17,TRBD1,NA,CASSFSGTGGPMTEAFF,TGCGCCAGCAGCTTCTCCGGGACAGGGGGCCCGATGACTGAAGCTTTCTTT